A single sample gave rise to the 16 T cell receptor beta chains below, sequenced in a study of prognosis after radiotherapy for stage I lung cancer. CDR3 of TCR beta was amplified from genomic DNA via a two-round multiplex PCR. Amplification during the initial PCR round employed primers specific to each TRBV and TRBJ gene. TCRdb re-derived calls from the multiplex PCR reads in MiXCR, one entry per CDR3 protein. Counted here are about 9,000 distinct CDR3 sequences, roughly two thirds occurring once; the ten biggest clones make up about 19%. The input for sequencing was PBMCs, taken before or after stereotactic body radiation therapy (not recorded which). The receptors here all came from a donor aged 50 or older with non-small cell lung cancer.

By sample share, this clonotype is medium-sized. The chain has TRBV19 and TRBJ2-2, with 13 bases fitting TRBD2. Germline V gene lookup returns CDR1 LNHDA and CDR2 SQIVND (reference sequence). This CDR3 is 16 amino acids long. Losses at the gene ends were 5 bases for V and 5 bases for J; bases not matched to a gene: 5. Here the CDR3 reads CASSSPGLAGTGELFF. In DNA, the CDR3 is TGTGCCAGTAGTTCACCGGGACTAGCGGGAACCGGGGAGCTGTTTTTT.

Worth noting for this clonotype: One base separates it from a far larger clone, so it is likely a read error. The chain employs TRBV6-8 and TRBJ2-7; no clear D. The CDR3 runs to 14 residues. Trimming left V 5 bases short and J 6 bases short, with 17 bases between. Germline V lookup: CDR1 MNHGY, CDR2 SAAAGT. The CDR3, as DNA: TGTGCCAGCAGTCCCCGGACCTCCGGGTGCGAGCAGTACTTC. The encoded protein is CASSPRTSGCEQYF.

The rearrangement joins TRBV7-2 to TRBJ2-3; no clear D. The CDR3 contains 14 residues. The germline V gene has CDR1 SGHTA and CDR2 FQGNSA. Trimming removed 3 bases at V and 2 bases at J, with 9 bases between. The CDR3 DNA reads TGTGCCAGCAGCTTTTCACCTGACACAGATACGCAGTATTTT. Its protein product is CASSFSPDTDTQYF.

About this clonotype: This probably arose from a read error, given a far larger clone one base away. The V and J genes are TRBV6-6 and TRBJ2-1; 10 nucleotides match TRBD2. The germline V gene has CDR1 MNHNY and CDR2 SVGAGI (reference sequence). The CDR3 consists of 16 residues. The junction had 8 bases not matched to a gene; V was cut back by 2 bases and J by 7 bases. CDR3 sequence: CASSYNWLAGENEQFF. The CDR3 region has the DNA TGTGCCAGCAGTTACAATTGGCTAGCGGGAGAGAATGAGCAGTTCTTC.

A few counts support this clonotype. Only one base separates this from a far larger clonotype, so it likely reflects a read error. The rearrangement uses TRBV6-6 and TRBJ2-5; 12 bases are a match to TRBD2. Trimming removed 0 bases from V and 4 bases from J; junction bases left unmatched: 9. The V gene's germline CDR1 is MNHNY and CDR2 SVGAGI (reference sequence). CDR3 length: 18 amino acids. The CDR3 protein is CASSYSPLTSGSIETQYF. CDR3 bases: TGTGCCAGCAGTTACTCGCCACTGACTAGCGGGAGCATAGAGACCCAGTACTTC.

Note on this clonotype: The junction does not match germline at one end; this may be a read error. The V call is TRBV6-2 or TRBV6-3, the J call TRBJ2-3; a weak D match, TRBD2 (6 bases). Germline V gives CDR1 MNHEY, CDR2 SVGEGT. The CDR3 runs 16 residues. The CDR3, as DNA: TGTGCCAGCATCTATTTGGAGGGCCGGGGCACAGGTACGCAGTATTTT. It specifies CASIYLEGRGTGTQYF.

V is TRBV6-2 or TRBV6-3 and J is TRBJ2-1; possibly TRBD1 or TRBD2 for D (5 bases each). The germline V and J ends were trimmed by 6 bases and 3 bases, with 18 bases remaining between them. The CDR3 consists of 16 residues. Germline lookup yields CDR1 MNHEY and CDR2 SVGEGT. The CDR3 coding sequence is TGTGCCAGCAGCCCGACCGGGACGCCCCTCTACAATGAGCAGTTCTTC. This sequence encodes CASSPTGTPLYNEQFF.

The chain is built from TRBV12-3 or TRBV12-4 and TRBJ2-3; D is undetermined. Between the trimmed V and J ends, which lost 2 bases and 3 bases, there was a span of 9 bases. This CDR3 spans 14 amino acids. In nucleotides, the CDR3 is TGTGCCAGCAGTTTAAAGGGAACGACAGATACGCAGTATTTT. It yields the protein CASSLKGTTDTQYF.

This clonotype is termed large. The gene calls are TRBV6-5 and TRBJ2-7, with D possibly TRBD2 on 5 matching bases. CDR1 and CDR2 (germline): MNHEY, SVGAGI. The CDR3 length is 17 residues. V shed 5 bases and J shed 0 bases, with 20 bases lying between them. CDR3 protein: CASSERVTSGSSYEQYF. The CDR3 DNA follows: TGTGCCAGCAGTGAAAGGGTCACAAGCGGTAGCTCCTACGAGCAGTACTTC.

In DNA, the CDR3 is TGTGCCAGTAGTATGAGACAGGGGGGGAATGAAAAACTGTTTTTT. Its translation is CASSMRQGGNEKLFF. The rearrangement uses TRBV19 and TRBJ1-4, with 9 bases that match TRBD1. Germline V gene data show CDR1 as LNHDA and CDR2 as SQIVND (reference sequence). CDR3 length: 15 residues. The V and J ends lost 3 bases and 5 bases, in that order; junction bases with no gene match: 4.

By frequency in the sample, this clonotype is medium-sized. This sequence joins TRBV28 and TRBJ1-1; D gene ambiguous. Germline V CDR1 and CDR2: MDHEN, SYDVKM. The CDR3 is 10 residues long. V lost 6 bases to trimming and J lost 5 bases, with 4 bases between them. CDR3 region: CASRETEAFF. The CDR3 nucleotides are TGTGCCAGCAGAGAGACTGAAGCTTTCTTT.

The sample holds one count of this clonotype. The V call is TRBV20-1, the J call TRBJ2-3; D not certain. Trimming stripped 3 bases from V and 1 base from J, with 11 bases between. The germline CDR1 and CDR2 sequences are DFQATT and SNEGSKA (reference sequence). CDR3 length: 14 amino acids. The CDR3 region is CSARALRGTDTQYF. As DNA, the CDR3 is TGCAGTGCTAGGGCCTTAAGAGGCACAGATACGCAGTATTTT.

In its sample, this clonotype was seen once. This probably arose from a read error, given a far larger clone one base away. The genes are TRBV6-9 and TRBJ2-1, with a possible D match to TRBD1 (5 bases). V lost 5 bases and J lost 3, with 14 bases in between. The V gene's germline CDR1 is MNHGY and CDR2 SVAAGI. The CDR3 loop spans 15 amino acids. The CDR3 coding sequence is TGTGCCAGCAGTGAGGCAGGGTATTACTACAATGAGCAGTTCTTC. Translation gives CASSEAGYYYNEQFF.

Notes on this clonotype: Sequence at one end of the junction differs from germline and may be a read error. The V call is TRBV6-1, the J call TRBJ1-5; D gene unclear. The CDR3 sequence is 10 residues long. Germline V gene sequence: CDR1 MNHNS, CDR2 SASEGT. The DNA for the CDR3 is TGTGTCAGCAACCATCAGCCCAAGCATTTT. Amino acid sequence: CVSNHQPKHF.

The rearrangement links TRBV12-3 or TRBV12-4 to TRBJ1-3; the D gene is possibly TRBD1 (6 bases). The CDR3 loop spans 15 amino acids. V shed 5 bases and J shed 4 bases, with 15 bases lying between them. CDR3: CASSPTGLAGNTIYF. The CDR3 DNA follows: TGTGCCAGCAGTCCCACAGGGTTAGCCGGAAACACCATATATTTT.

The table lists this clonotype with a few counts. The chain uses TRBV7-8 and TRBJ2-7, with D possibly TRBD1 on 5 matching bases. Germline values: CDR1 SGHVS, CDR2 FQNEAQ. This CDR3 is 17 amino acids long. V lost 4 bases and J 3 bases, leaving 22 bases between the germline ends. Written as DNA, the CDR3 is TGTGCCAGCAGCTACGACCCGCTGCGCGTGGACAACTACGAGCAGTACTTC. This translates into CASSYDPLRVDNYEQYF. Full variable domain (outside the CDR3, taken from reference TRBV7-8 and TRBJ2-7): GAGVSQSPRYKVAKRGQDVALRCDPISGHVSLFWYQQALGQGPEFLTYFQNEAQLDKSGLPSDRFFAERPEGSVSTLKIQRTQQEDSAVYLCASSYDPLRVDNYEQYFGPGTRLTVT.